This is a list of T cell receptor beta chains from one sample in a study of T-cell memory formation after mild COVID-19. TCRdb re-analysed the 5' RACE reads in MiXCR, keeping a single row per CDR3 protein. The sample holds 450,000 or so distinct CDR3 sequences, 20% seen once. Sequences were obtained from PBMCs or a T cell subset sorted from them (not recorded which). The source of these receptors is an adult woman who had mild COVID-19 (a few samples of this study predate the infection). Cell type and time point are not known. Each CDR3 is given without its conserved first and last residue.

v_gene	j_gene	CDR3aa
TRBV24-1	TRBJ2-2	ATSDRYSITGELF
TRBV5-6	TRBJ2-3	ASGQIAGSTDTQY
TRBV5-1	TRBJ2-5	ASSLDSSAETQY
TRBV7-9	TRBJ2-1	ASSLLLGQGGNEQF
TRBV2	TRBJ1-1	ASSEGRGGITEAF
TRBV21-1	TRBJ1-5	ASSKRDGSNQPQH
TRBV2	TRBJ1-2	ASSRGANYGYT
TRBV28	TRBJ2-5	ASSFTLAGVEETQY
TRBV10-3	TRBJ2-1	AQGGSSVEQF
TRBV20-1	TRBJ2-3	SAKLGDTQY
TRBV6-5	TRBJ1-1	ASSNPGQQNEAF
TRBV11-2	TRBJ2-2	ASSLGQQAGLF
TRBV5-1	TRBJ2-3	ASSGGPGSDTQY
TRBV10-3	TRBJ2-1	AISESGSGGGNEQF
TRBV20-1	TRBJ2-1	SAKGAGTGNEQF
TRBV7-9	TRBJ1-1	ASSADTNTEAF
TRBV7-9	TRBJ1-1	ASSSERASAEAF
TRBV20-1	TRBJ2-5	SASGTEETQY
TRBV4-3	TRBJ2-2	ASSRGQGINTGELF
TRBV29-1	TRBJ2-3	SLLSGQGTDTQY